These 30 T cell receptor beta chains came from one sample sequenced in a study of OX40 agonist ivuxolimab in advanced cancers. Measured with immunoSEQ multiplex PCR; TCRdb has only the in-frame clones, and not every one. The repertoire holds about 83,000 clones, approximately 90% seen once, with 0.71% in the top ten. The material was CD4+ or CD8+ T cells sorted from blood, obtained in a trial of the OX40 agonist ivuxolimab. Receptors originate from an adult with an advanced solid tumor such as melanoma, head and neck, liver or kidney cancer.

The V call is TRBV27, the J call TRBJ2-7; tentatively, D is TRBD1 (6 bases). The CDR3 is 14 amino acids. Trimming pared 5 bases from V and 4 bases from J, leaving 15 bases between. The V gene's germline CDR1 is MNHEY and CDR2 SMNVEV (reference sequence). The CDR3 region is CASSIQGFNYEQYF. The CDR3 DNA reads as TGTGCCAGCAGTATACAGGGTTTTAATTACGAGCAGTACTTC.

The CDR3 DNA reads as TGTGCCAGTTATACGGGACAGGGGGAGACCCAGTACTTC. Its translation is CASYTGQGETQYF. The chain couples TRBV21-1 to TRBJ2-5; the D call of TRBD1 is as the table states it, not checked on the DNA. TRBV21-1 is marked as a pseudogene. CDR3 length equals 13 residues.

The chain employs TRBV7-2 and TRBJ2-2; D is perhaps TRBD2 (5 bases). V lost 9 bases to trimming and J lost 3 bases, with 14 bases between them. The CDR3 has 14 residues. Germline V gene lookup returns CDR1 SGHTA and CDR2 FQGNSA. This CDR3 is CASTGSRDTGELFF. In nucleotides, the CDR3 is TGTGCCAGTACGGGGAGTCGGGACACCGGGGAGCTGTTTTTT. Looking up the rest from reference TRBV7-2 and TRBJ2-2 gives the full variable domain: GAGVSQSPSNKVTEKGKDVELRCDPISGHTALYWYRQSLGQGLEFLIYFQGNSAPDKSGLPSDRFSAERTGGSVSTLTIQRTQQEDSAVYLCASTGSRDTGELFFGEGSRLTVL.

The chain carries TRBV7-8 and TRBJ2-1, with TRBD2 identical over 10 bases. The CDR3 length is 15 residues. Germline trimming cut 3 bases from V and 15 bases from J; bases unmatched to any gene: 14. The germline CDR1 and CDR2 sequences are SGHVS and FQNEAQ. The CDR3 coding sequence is TGTGCCAGCAGCTTGAGAGGGGGTGCTAGCGGGGGCACGTTCTTC. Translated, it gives CASSLRGGASGGTFF.

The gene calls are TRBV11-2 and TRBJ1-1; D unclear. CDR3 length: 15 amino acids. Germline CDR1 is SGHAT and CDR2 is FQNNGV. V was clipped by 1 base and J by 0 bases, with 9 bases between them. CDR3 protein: CASSLALAMNTEAFF. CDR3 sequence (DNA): TGTGCCAGCAGCTTAGCTCTGGCAATGAACACTGAAGCTTTCTTT.

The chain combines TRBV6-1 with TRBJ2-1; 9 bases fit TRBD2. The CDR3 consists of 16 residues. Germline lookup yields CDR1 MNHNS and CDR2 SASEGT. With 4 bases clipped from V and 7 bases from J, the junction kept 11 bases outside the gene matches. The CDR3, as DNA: TGTGCCAGCAGTGCGGGACTAGCTAGCGGGTGGAATGAGCAGTTCTTC. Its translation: CASSAGLASGWNEQFF.

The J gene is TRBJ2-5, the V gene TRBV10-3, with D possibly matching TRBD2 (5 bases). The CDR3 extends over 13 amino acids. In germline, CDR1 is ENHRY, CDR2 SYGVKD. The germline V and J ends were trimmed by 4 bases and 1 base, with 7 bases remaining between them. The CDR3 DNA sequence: TGTGCCATCAGTGTGAGGGTCCAAGAGACCCAGTACTTC. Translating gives CAISVRVQETQYF.

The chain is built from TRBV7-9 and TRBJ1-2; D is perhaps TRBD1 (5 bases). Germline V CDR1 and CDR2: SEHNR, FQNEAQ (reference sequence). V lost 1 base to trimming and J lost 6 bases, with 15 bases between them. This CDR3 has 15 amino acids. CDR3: CASSLGRTGADGYTF. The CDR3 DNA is TGTGCCAGCAGCTTAGGGCGGACTGGGGCCGATGGCTACACCTTC.

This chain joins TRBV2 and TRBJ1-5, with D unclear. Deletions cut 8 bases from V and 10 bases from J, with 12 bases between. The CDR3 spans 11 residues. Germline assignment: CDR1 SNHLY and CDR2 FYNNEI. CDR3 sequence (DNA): TGTGCCAGCTCAATGCTACAACCCCAGCATTTT. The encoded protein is CASSMLQPQHF.

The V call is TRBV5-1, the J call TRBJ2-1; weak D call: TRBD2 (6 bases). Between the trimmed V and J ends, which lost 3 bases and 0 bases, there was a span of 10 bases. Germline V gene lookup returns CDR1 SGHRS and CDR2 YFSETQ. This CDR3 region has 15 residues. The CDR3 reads CASSWTTSSYNEQFF. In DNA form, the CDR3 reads TGCGCCAGCAGCTGGACTACGAGCTCCTACAATGAGCAGTTCTTC.

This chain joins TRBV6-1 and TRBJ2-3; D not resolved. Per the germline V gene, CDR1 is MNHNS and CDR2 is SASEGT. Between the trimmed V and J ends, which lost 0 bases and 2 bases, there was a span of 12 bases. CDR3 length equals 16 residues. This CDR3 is CASSEALVQLTDTQYF. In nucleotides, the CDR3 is TGTGCCAGCAGTGAAGCTTTGGTTCAGCTCACAGATACGCAGTATTTT.

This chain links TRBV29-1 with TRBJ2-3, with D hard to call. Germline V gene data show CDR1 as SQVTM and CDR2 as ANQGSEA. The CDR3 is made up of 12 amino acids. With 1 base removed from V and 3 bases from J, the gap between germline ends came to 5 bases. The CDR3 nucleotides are TGCAGCGTTGAAGGGATAACAGATACGCAGTATTTT. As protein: CSVEGITDTQYF.

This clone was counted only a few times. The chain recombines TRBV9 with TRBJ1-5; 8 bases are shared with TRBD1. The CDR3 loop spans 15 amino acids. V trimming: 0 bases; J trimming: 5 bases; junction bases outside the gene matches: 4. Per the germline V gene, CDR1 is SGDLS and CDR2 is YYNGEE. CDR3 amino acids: CASSVGQGNDQPQHF. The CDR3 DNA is TGTGCCAGCAGCGTAGGACAGGGGAACGATCAGCCCCAGCATTTT.

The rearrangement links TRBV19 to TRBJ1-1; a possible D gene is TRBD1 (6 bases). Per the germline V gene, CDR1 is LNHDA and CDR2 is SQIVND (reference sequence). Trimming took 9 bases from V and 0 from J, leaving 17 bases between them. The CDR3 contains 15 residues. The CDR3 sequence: CASRRDTSLNTEAFF. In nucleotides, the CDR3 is TGTGCCAGCCGCCGGGACACCTCCTTGAACACTGAAGCTTTCTTT.

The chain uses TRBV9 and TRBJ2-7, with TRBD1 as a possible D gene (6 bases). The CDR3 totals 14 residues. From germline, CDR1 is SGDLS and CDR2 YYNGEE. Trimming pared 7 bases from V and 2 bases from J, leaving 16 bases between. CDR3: CASGPGTPTYEQYF. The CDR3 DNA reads TGTGCCAGCGGCCCCGGGACACCTACCTACGAGCAGTACTTC.

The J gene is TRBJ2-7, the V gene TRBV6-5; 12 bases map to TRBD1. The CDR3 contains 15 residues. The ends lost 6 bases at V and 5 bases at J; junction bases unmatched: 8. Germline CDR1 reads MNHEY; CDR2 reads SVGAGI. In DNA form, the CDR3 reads TGTGCCAGCAGCTCCCCGGGACAGGGGGCGGACGAGCAGTACTTC. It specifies CASSSPGQGADEQYF.

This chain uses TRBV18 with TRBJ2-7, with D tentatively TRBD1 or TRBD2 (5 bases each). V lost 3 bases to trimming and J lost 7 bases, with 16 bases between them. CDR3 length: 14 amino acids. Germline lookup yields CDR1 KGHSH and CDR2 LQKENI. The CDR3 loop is CASSPPGTGLEQYF. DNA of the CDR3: TGTGCCAGCTCACCCCCTGGGACGGGCTTGGAGCAGTACTTC. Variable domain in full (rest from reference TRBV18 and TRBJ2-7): NAGVMQNPRHLVRRRGQEARLRCSPMKGHSHVYWYRQLPEEGLKFMVYLQKENIIDESGMPKERFSAEFPKEGPSILRIQQVVRGDSAAYFCASSPPGTGLEQYFGPGTRLTVT.

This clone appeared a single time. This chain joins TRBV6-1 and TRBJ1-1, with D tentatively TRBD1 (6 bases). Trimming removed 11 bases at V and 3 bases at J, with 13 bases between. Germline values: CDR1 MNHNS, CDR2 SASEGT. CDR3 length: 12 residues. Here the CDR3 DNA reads TGTGCCTCCGGGGGCAGATACACTGAAGCTTTCTTT. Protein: CASGGRYTEAFF.

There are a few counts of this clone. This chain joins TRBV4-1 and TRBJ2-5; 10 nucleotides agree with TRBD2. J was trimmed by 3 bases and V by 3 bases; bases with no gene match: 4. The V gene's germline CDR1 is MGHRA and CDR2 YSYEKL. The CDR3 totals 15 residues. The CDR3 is CASSHHGTSEETQYF. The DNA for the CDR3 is TGCGCCAGCAGCCACCATGGGACTAGCGAAGAGACCCAGTACTTC.

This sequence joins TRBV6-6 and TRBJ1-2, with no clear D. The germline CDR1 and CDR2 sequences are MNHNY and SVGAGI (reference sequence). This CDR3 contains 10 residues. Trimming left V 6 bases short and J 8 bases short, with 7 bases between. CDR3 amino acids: CASRSGGYTF. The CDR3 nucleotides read TGTGCCAGCAGATCGGGAGGCTACACCTTC.

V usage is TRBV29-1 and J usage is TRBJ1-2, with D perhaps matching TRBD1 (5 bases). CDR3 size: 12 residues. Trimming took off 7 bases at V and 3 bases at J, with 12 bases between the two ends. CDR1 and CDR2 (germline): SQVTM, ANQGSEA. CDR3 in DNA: TGCAGCGCCGGGACTGATTACTATGGCTACACCTTC. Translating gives CSAGTDYYGYTF.

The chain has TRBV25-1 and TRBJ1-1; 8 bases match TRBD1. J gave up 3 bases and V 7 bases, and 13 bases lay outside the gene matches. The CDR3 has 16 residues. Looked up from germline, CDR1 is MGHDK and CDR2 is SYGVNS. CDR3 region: CASTTTGARWYTEAFF. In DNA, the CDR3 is TGTGCCAGCACCACGACAGGGGCCAGGTGGTACACTGAAGCTTTCTTT.

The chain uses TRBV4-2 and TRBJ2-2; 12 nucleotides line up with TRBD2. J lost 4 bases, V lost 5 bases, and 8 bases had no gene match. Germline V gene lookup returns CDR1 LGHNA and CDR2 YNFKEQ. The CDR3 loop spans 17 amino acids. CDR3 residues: CASSTRLLAGGTGELFF. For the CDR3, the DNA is TGTGCCAGCAGCACCAGACTACTAGCGGGAGGCACCGGGGAGCTGTTTTTT.

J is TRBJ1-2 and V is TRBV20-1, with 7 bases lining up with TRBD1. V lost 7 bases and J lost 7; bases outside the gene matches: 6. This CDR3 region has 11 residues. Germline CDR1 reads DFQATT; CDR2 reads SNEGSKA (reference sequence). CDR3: CSGTGAGGYTF. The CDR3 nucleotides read TGCAGTGGAACAGGGGCGGGTGGCTACACCTTC.

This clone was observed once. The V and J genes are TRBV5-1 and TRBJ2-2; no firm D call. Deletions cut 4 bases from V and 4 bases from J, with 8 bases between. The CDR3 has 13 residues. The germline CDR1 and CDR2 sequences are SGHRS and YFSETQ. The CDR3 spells CASSDDVTGELFF. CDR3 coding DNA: TGCGCCAGCAGCGATGATGTCACCGGGGAGCTGTTTTTT.

DNA for the CDR3: TGTGCCAGCAGCTCACACTTGGGACTAGCGGGAGGGCACGGGGAGCTGTTTTTT. Translated, it gives CASSSHLGLAGGHGELFF. The chain uses TRBV7-8 and TRBJ2-2, with 16 bases fitting TRBD2. The CDR3 covers 18 residues. Per germline, CDR1 SGHVS and CDR2 FQNEAQ. V shed 4 bases, J shed 7 bases, and the junction held 9 bases outside the gene matches.

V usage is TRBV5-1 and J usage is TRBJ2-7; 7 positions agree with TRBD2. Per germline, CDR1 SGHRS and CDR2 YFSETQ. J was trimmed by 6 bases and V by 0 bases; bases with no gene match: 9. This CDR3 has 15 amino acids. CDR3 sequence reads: CASSLVPRELREQYF. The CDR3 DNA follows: TGCGCCAGCAGCTTGGTTCCGCGGGAGCTTCGCGAGCAGTACTTC.

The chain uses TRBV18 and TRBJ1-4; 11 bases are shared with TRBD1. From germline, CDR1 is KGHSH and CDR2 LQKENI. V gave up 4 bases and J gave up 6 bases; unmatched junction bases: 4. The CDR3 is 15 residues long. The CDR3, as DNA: TGTGCCAGCTCACTGGACAGGGGGCCTTATGAAAAACTGTTTTTT. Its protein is CASSLDRGPYEKLFF.

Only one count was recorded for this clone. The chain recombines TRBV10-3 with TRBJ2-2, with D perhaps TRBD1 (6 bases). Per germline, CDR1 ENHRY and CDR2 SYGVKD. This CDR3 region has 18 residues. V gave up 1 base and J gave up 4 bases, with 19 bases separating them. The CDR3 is CAISEFQFPGQATGELFF. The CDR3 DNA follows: TGTGCCATCAGTGAGTTTCAATTCCCGGGACAAGCCACCGGGGAGCTGTTTTTT.

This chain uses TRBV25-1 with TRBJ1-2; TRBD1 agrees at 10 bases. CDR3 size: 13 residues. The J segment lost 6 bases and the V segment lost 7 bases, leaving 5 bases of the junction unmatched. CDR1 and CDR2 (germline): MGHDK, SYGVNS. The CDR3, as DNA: TGTGCCAGCACCCAGGGACAGGGGAATGGCTACACCTTC. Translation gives CASTQGQGNGYTF.